The 21 T cell receptor beta chains given below trace back to one sample, sequenced in a study of T cell responses to AZD1222 COVID-19 vaccine. Measured with immunoSEQ multiplex PCR; TCRdb has only the in-frame clones, and not every one. The sample has tens of thousands of clones, around 80% seen once. This specimen was peripheral blood, taken on day 0 of AZD1222 vaccination. These receptors all come from an adult in good health.

This clone was picked up one time. The chain recombines TRBV7-3 with TRBJ2-1; D uncertain. The CDR3 is 12 residues long. V was cut by 5 bases and J by 9 bases, with 11 bases left in between. Looked up from germline, CDR1 is SGHTA and CDR2 is FQGTGA. CDR3 residues: CASSLGWGEQFF. CDR3 sequence (DNA): TGTGCCAGCAGCCTAGGGTGGGGTGAGCAGTTCTTC.

V gene TRBV19 combines with J gene TRBJ2-1, with D hard to call. CDR1 is LNHDA, CDR2 SQIVND, per germline (reference sequence). V dropped 7 bases and J dropped 4 bases, with 14 bases sitting between them. CDR3 length equals 14 residues. The CDR3 sequence: CASTLSGPYNEQFF. CDR3 sequence (DNA): TGTGCCAGTACCCTTTCGGGCCCTTACAATGAGCAGTTCTTC.

This clone was detected only a few times. J is TRBJ2-7 and V is TRBV28, with D possibly being TRBD1 or TRBD2 (7 bases each). Trimming removed 2 bases from V and 1 base from J, with 27 bases in between. Germline assignment: CDR1 MDHEN and CDR2 SYDVKM. The CDR3 is made up of 20 amino acids. The CDR3 is CASSLNKLGGDSAVSYEQYF. CDR3 DNA sequence: TGTGCCAGCAGTTTAAACAAATTGGGGGGGGACAGTGCAGTTTCCTACGAGCAGTACTTC.

This clone was detected only a few times. The V and J genes are TRBV19 and TRBJ2-2; TRBD1 agrees at 7 bases. Unmatched junction bases numbered 5, after V lost 6 bases and J lost 4 bases. Germline CDR1 and CDR2: LNHDA and SQIVND (reference sequence). CDR3 length equals 14 residues. CDR3 region: CASRYRGGTGELFF. The CDR3 nucleotides are TGTGCCAGTAGATACAGGGGTGGCACCGGGGAGCTGTTTTTT.

This clone was recorded only once. J is TRBJ1-5 and V is TRBV25-1, with D possibly being TRBD1 (5 bases). Trimming stripped 5 bases from V and 7 bases from J, with 18 bases between. This CDR3 region has 15 residues. The germline V gene has CDR1 MGHDK and CDR2 SYGVNS. The CDR3 spells CASSFSGSEGQPQHF. The CDR3 nucleotides are TGTGCCAGCAGTTTCTCAGGGAGCGAAGGGCAGCCCCAGCATTTT.

Turning to this clone: Compared with germline, one end of the junction differs, possibly owing to a read error. The chain couples TRBV7-8 to TRBJ2-7; 9 bases match TRBD2. The germline gives CDR1 SGHVS, CDR2 FQNEAQ. The CDR3 consists of 14 residues. CDR3 residues: CASSLLGAGGSRSF. The CDR3 DNA is TGTGCCAGCAGCTTGCTAGGAGCGGGGGGCTCCCGGTCCTTC. The full variable domain, in which reference TRBV7-8 and TRBJ2-7 provide the parts outside the CDR3, is GAGVSQSPRYKVAKRGQDVALRCDPISGHVSLFWYQQALGQGPEFLTYFQNEAQLDKSGLPSDRFFAERPEGSVSTLKIQRTQQEDSAVYLCASSLLGAGGSRSFGPGTRLTVT.

This chain joins TRBV11-2 and TRBJ1-1; 11 bases are shared with TRBD1. This CDR3 spans 15 amino acids. Looked up from germline, CDR1 is SGHAT and CDR2 is FQNNGV. With 4 bases clipped from V and 4 bases from J, the junction kept 5 bases outside the gene matches. CDR3 residues: CASSWGTGGGTEAFF. The CDR3 DNA reads as TGTGCCAGCAGCTGGGGGACAGGGGGAGGCACTGAAGCTTTCTTT.

This chain connects TRBV28 to TRBJ1-2, with D perhaps TRBD1 (5 bases). From germline, CDR1 is MDHEN and CDR2 SYDVKM. V was clipped by 5 bases and J by 2 bases, with 12 bases between them. CDR3 length: 14 residues. The DNA for the CDR3 is TGTGCCAGCAGTACAGTAGGGGCAAACTATGGCTACACCTTC. Translating it yields CASSTVGANYGYTF.

V gene TRBV3-1 (or the pseudogene TRBV3-2) combines with J gene TRBJ2-5; 12 nucleotides agree with TRBD2. The CDR3 loop spans 18 amino acids. The germline V gene encodes CDR1 LGHDT and CDR2 YNNKEL (reference sequence). V dropped 0 bases and J dropped 4; count of bases not matched to a gene: 9. The CDR3 loop is CASSQDALAGGPLETQYF. CDR3 coding DNA: TGTGCCAGCAGCCAAGATGCCCTAGCGGGAGGGCCGTTAGAGACCCAGTACTTC.

The chain joins TRBV28 to TRBJ2-7; 9 bases align to TRBD2. The V gene's germline CDR1 is MDHEN and CDR2 SYDVKM. The trim removed 8 bases at V and 1 base at J, leaving 6 bases unmatched. The CDR3 is 14 residues long. The CDR3: CASQGAGGSYEQYF. The CDR3 bases are TGTGCCAGCCAAGGGGCGGGAGGGTCCTACGAGCAGTACTTC.

This chain uses TRBV21-1 with TRBJ1-5; TRBD1, as called in the table, went unchecked against the DNA. TRBV21-1 is assigned pseudogene status. The CDR3 has 16 residues. The DNA for the CDR3 is TGTGCCAGCAGCAAACGAGACAGCAATCCCTATCAGCCCCAGCATTTT. This encodes CASSKRDSNPYQPQHF.

V and J are TRBV30 and TRBJ2-7; D possibly corresponds to TRBD1 (5 bases). The germline gives CDR1 GTSNPN, CDR2 SVGIG (reference sequence). The CDR3 totals 13 residues. V was shortened by 2 bases and J by 2 bases, with 10 bases between the two germline ends. CDR3: CAWSLGATYEQYF. Here the CDR3 DNA reads TGTGCCTGGAGTTTAGGGGCCACCTACGAGCAGTACTTC.

V gene TRBV12-3 or TRBV12-4 combines with J gene TRBJ2-7; D uncertain. This CDR3 contains 13 residues. V was trimmed by 2 bases and J by 2 bases, leaving 7 bases between them. The CDR3 DNA sequence: TGTGCCAGCAGTTTAAAAGGTCCCTACGAGCAGTACTTC. It translates to CASSLKGPYEQYF.

J is TRBJ1-3 and V is TRBV7-2; D gene unclear. Per germline, CDR1 SGHTA and CDR2 FQGNSA. The CDR3 consists of 15 residues. V was clipped by 5 bases and J by 0 bases, with 11 bases between them. CDR3 nucleotide sequence: TGTGCCAGCAGCCCGGGCTCCAACTCTGGAAACACCATATATTTT. Translating it yields CASSPGSNSGNTIYF.

The chain carries TRBV5-4 and TRBJ2-3; D not certain. There are 12 residues in the CDR3. The germline V gene encodes CDR1 SGHNT and CDR2 YYREEE (reference sequence). V lost 3 bases, J lost 2 bases, and 4 bases lay in between. CDR3 coding DNA: TGTGCCAGCAGCTCCAACACAGATACGCAGTATTTT. It yields the protein CASSSNTDTQYF.

The genes are TRBV2 and TRBJ1-1; 12 nucleotides agree with TRBD1. CDR3 length: 14 amino acids. Germline values: CDR1 SNHLY, CDR2 FYNNEI. The junction had 4 bases not matched to a gene; V was cut back by 7 bases and J by 4 bases. The CDR3 DNA follows: TGTGCCAGCATGGGACAGGGGGCGAGCACTGAAGCTTTCTTT. Residues: CASMGQGASTEAFF.

J is TRBJ1-4 and V is TRBV7-9, with a tentative D call TRBD1 (5 bases). This CDR3 comprises 18 residues. CDR1 SEHNR and CDR2 FQNEAQ come from the germline V gene (reference sequence). The V end was cut by 1 base, the J end by 1 base, with 16 bases between. The CDR3 region has the DNA TGTGCCAGCAGCTTAGGAGTGTTGGCCCAGGGAACTAATGAAAAACTGTTTTTT. Protein sequence: CASSLGVLAQGTNEKLFF. Drawing the rest from reference TRBV7-9 and TRBJ1-4, the complete variable domain is DTGVSQNPRHKITKRGQNVTFRCDPISEHNRLYWYRQTLGQGPEFLTYFQNEAQLEKSRLLSDRFSAERPKGSFSTLEIQRTEQGDSAMYLCASSLGVLAQGTNEKLFFGSGTQLSVL.

This clone was counted ten times or more. The rearrangement uses TRBV30 and TRBJ2-7; 8 nucleotides align to TRBD1. V dropped 8 bases and J dropped 4; count of bases not matched to a gene: 7. Germline CDR1 is GTSNPN and CDR2 is SVGIG (reference sequence). CDR3 length: 12 residues. CDR3 loop: CASRDRHYEQYF. The CDR3 DNA is TGTGCCAGCCGGGACAGGCATTACGAGCAGTACTTC. Together with reference TRBV30 and TRBJ2-7, the CDR3 gives the full variable domain: SQTIHQWPATLVQPVGSPLSLECTVEGTSNPNLYWYRQAAGRGLQLLFYSVGIGQISSEVPQNLSASRPQDRQFILSSKKLLLSDSGFYLCASRDRHYEQYFGPGTRLTVT.

Only one count was recorded for this clone. The rearrangement joins TRBV30 to TRBJ2-7; TRBD2 agrees at 12 bases. Germline V CDR1 and CDR2: GTSNPN, SVGIG (reference sequence). The CDR3 has 16 amino acids. J lost 5 bases, V lost 2 bases, and 10 bases had no gene match. The CDR3 loop reads CAWSPSRTSGIHEQYF. CDR3 in DNA: TGTGCCTGGAGTCCGTCTCGGACTAGCGGGATTCACGAGCAGTACTTC.

The chain recombines TRBV7-9 with TRBJ2-5; D unclear. The CDR3 runs to 11 residues. Trimming removed 3 bases at V and 4 bases at J, with 3 bases between. From germline, CDR1 is SEHNR and CDR2 FQNEAQ (reference sequence). Written as DNA, the CDR3 is TGTGCCAGCAGCTTTGCAGAGACCCAGTACTTC. The encoded protein is CASSFAETQYF.

V is TRBV5-5 and J is TRBJ2-5, with D perhaps TRBD1 (6 bases). Germline CDR1 SGHKS, CDR2 YYEKEE (reference sequence). V dropped 2 bases and J dropped 5 bases, with 19 bases sitting between them. The CDR3 spans 16 residues. The CDR3 here is CASSFRRQALEETQYF. CDR3 nucleotide sequence: TGTGCCAGCAGCTTTCGCAGACAGGCCCTGGAGGAGACCCAGTACTTC.